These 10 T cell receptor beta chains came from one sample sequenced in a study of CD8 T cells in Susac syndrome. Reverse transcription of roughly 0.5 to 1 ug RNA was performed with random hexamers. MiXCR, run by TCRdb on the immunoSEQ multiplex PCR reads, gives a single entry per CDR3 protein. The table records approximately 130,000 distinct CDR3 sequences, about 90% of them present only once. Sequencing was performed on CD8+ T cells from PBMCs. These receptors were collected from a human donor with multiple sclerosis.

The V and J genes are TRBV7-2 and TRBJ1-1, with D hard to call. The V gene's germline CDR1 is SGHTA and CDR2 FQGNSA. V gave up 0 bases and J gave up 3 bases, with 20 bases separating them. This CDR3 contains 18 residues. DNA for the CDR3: TGTGCCAGCAGCTTAGCGGAGAACGCGGGCCCTTTACACACTGAAGCTTTCTTT. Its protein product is CASSLAENAGPLHTEAFF.

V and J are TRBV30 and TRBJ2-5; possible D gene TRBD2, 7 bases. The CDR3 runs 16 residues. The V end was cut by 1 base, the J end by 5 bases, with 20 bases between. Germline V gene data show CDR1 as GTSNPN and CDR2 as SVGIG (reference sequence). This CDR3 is CAWSAFYGGRGETQYF. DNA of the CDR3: TGTGCCTGGAGTGCCTTTTATGGGGGGAGGGGGGAGACCCAGTACTTC.

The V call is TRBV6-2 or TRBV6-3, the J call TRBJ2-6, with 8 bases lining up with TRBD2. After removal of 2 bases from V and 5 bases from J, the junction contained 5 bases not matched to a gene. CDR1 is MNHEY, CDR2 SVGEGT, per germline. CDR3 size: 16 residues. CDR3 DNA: TGTGCCAGCAGTTACCCGGGGGGGTTGAGGGCCAACGTCCTGACTTTC. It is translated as CASSYPGGLRANVLTF.

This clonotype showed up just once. CDR3 DNA sequence: TGTGCCAGCAGTCCGCCCGGGTTTGAAGCTTTCTTT. Residues: CASSPPGFEAFF. The chain carries TRBV12-3 or TRBV12-4 and TRBJ1-1; D is uncertain. Trimming removed 5 bases at V and 7 bases at J, with 11 bases between. CDR3 size: 12 residues.

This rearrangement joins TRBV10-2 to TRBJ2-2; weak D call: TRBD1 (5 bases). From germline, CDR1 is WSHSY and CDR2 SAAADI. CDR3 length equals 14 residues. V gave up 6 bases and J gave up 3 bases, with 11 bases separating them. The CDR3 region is CASRGASDTGELFF. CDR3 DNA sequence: TGCGCCAGCAGAGGGGCTTCAGACACCGGGGAGCTGTTTTTT.

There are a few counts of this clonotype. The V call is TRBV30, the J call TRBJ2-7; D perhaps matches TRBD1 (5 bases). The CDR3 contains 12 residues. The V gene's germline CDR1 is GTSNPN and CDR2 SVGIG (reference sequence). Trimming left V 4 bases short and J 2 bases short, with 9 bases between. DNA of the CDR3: TGTGCCTGGATAGACAGCGCCTACGAGCAGTACTTC. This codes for CAWIDSAYEQYF.

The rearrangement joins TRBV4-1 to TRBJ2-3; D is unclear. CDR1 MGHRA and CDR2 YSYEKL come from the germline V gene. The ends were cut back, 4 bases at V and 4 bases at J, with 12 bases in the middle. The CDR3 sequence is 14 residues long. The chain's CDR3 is CASSLPGQPDTQYF. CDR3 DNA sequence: TGCGCCAGCAGCCTTCCGGGCCAGCCAGATACGCAGTATTTT.

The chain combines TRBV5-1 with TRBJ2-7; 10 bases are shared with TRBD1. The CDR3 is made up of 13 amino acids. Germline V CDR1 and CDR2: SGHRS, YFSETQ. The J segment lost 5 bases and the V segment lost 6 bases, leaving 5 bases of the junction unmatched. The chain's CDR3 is CASTGTGVHEQYF. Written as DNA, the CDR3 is TGCGCCAGCACCGGGACAGGGGTCCACGAGCAGTACTTC.

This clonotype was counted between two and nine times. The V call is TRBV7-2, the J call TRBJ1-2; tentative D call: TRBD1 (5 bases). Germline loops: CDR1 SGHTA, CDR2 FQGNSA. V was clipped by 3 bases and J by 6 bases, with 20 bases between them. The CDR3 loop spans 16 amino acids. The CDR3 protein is CASSLGWLGGEDGYTF. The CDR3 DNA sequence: TGTGCCAGCAGCTTGGGCTGGCTCGGGGGAGAGGATGGCTACACCTTC.

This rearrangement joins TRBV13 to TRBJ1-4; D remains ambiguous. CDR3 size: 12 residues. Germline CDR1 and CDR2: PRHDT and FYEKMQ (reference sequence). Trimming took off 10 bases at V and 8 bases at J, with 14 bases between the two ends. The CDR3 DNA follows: TGTGCCACTAAGGACCCCTACGAAAAACTGTTTTTT. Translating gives CATKDPYEKLFF.